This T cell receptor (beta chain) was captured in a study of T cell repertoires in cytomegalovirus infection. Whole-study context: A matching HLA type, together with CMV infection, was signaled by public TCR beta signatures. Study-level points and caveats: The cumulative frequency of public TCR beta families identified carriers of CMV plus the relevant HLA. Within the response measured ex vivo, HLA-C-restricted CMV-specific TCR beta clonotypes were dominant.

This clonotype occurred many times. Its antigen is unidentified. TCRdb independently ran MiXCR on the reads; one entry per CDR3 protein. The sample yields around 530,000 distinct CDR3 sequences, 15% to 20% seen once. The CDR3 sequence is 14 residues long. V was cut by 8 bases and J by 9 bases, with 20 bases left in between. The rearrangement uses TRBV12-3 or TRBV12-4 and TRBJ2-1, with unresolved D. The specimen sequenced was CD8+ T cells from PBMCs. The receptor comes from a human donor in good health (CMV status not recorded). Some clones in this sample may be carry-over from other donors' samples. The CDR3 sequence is CASEAPFTGSEQFF. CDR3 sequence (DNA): TGTGCCAGCGAAGCGCCCTTTACCGGAAGTGAGCAGTTCTTC.